The 23 T cell receptor beta chains below come from one sample, sequenced in a study of T cell responses to AZD1222 COVID-19 vaccine. Sequencing was performed with immunoSEQ multiplex PCR; in TCRdb, only in-frame clones are kept and a portion is missing. This sample yields around 160,000 clones, of which 92% are seen a single time; 1.3% belongs to the top ten. The sequencing used peripheral blood, collected 28 days after the second AZD1222 dose. These receptors were taken from an adult who received the AZD1222 COVID-19 vaccine.

V and J are TRBV21-1 and TRBJ2-6; TRBD2 reflects the table's D call only, with no check against the DNA. TRBV21-1 is tagged as a pseudogene. This CDR3 is 20 amino acids long. CDR3 in DNA: TGTGCCAGCAGCCTCTCGGGGGAGGGGGTTGAACTTTCTGGGGCCAACGTCCTGACTTTC. This codes for CASSLSGEGVELSGANVLTF.

The gene calls are TRBV24-1 and TRBJ2-2; D is perhaps TRBD1 (6 bases). V dropped 10 bases and J dropped 6 bases, with 8 bases sitting between them. CDR3 length: 11 amino acids. Germline CDR1 and CDR2: KGHDR and SFDVKD. The CDR3 here is CATDSPGELFF. CDR3 DNA: TGTGCCACGGACAGTCCCGGGGAGCTGTTTTTT.

V is TRBV6-5 and J is TRBJ1-2; 8 bases are shared with TRBD1. V was pared by 6 bases and J by 4 bases, with 4 bases of the junction left unmatched. CDR1 MNHEY and CDR2 SVGAGI come from the germline V gene. CDR3 length: 13 residues. DNA of the CDR3: TGTGCCAGCAGGAAGACAGGGGCCTATGGCTACACCTTC. It encodes CASRKTGAYGYTF.

This clone appeared a single time. V and J are TRBV27 and TRBJ2-3; either TRBD1 or TRBD2 may supply D (5 bases each). In germline, CDR1 is MNHEY, CDR2 SMNVEV (reference sequence). V lost 7 bases and J 0 bases, leaving 11 bases between the germline ends. The CDR3 covers 14 residues. CDR3 in DNA: TGTGCCAGCATTCCCCGGGACAGCACAGATACGCAGTATTTT. Translating gives CASIPRDSTDTQYF.

This rearrangement joins TRBV19 to TRBJ1-2, with D tentatively TRBD1 (5 bases). The CDR3 is made up of 15 amino acids. Germline V gene data show CDR1 as LNHDA and CDR2 as SQIVND (reference sequence). V lost 6 bases and J 4 bases, leaving 18 bases between the germline ends. The CDR3 nucleotides are TGTGCCAGTAGACGAAACTCCAGGGCTGGCTATGGCTACACCTTC. It translates to CASRRNSRAGYGYTF.

V is TRBV4-1 and J is TRBJ1-1; the D gene is possibly TRBD1 (6 bases). CDR3 size: 18 residues. V lost 2 bases and J 2 bases, leaving 21 bases between the germline ends. Germline values: CDR1 MGHRA, CDR2 YSYEKL. The CDR3 nucleotides read TGCGCCAGCAGCCAAACCCCAGAGTTGATGGGGGCCAACACTGAAGCTTTCTTT. Translated, it gives CASSQTPELMGANTEAFF.

The rearrangement uses TRBV10-2 and TRBJ1-1; D is possibly TRBD1 (6 bases). The germline gives CDR1 WSHSY, CDR2 SAAADI. CDR3 size: 14 residues. V was clipped by 6 bases and J by 0 bases, with 11 bases between them. The CDR3 is CASREQGMNTEAFF. The CDR3 bases are TGCGCCAGCAGGGAACAGGGAATGAACACTGAAGCTTTCTTT.

The chain couples TRBV28 to TRBJ1-5, with 8 bases fitting TRBD1. The CDR3 spans 19 residues. Germline V lookup: CDR1 MDHEN, CDR2 SYDVKM. V trimming: 1 base; J trimming: 0 bases; junction bases outside the gene matches: 11. Written as DNA, the CDR3 is TGTGCCAGCAGTTTATCCTGGGACAGGTCCTTTTATAGCAATCAGCCCCAGCATTTT. Protein product: CASSLSWDRSFYSNQPQHF.

The genes are TRBV4-3 and TRBJ1-6; tentatively, D is TRBD1 (5 bases). CDR3 length equals 16 residues. Germline lookup yields CDR1 LGHNA and CDR2 YSLEER. The V end was cut by 4 bases, the J end by 6 bases, with 16 bases between. CDR3: CASSPERGGTNSPLHF. In DNA, the CDR3 is TGCGCCAGCAGCCCCGAGAGGGGCGGAACTAATTCACCCCTCCACTTT.

The chain is built from TRBV24-1 and TRBJ2-3, with TRBD1 as a possible D gene (6 bases). Germline assignment: CDR1 KGHDR and CDR2 SFDVKD. This CDR3 region has 16 residues. The germline V and J ends were trimmed by 7 bases and 2 bases, with 18 bases remaining between them. CDR3 coding DNA: TGTGCCACCAGCGTACAGGGCCTCCACCCCACAGATACGCAGTATTTT. As protein: CATSVQGLHPTDTQYF.

The V call is TRBV30, the J call TRBJ2-1, with 11 bases identical to TRBD2. V lost 2 bases, J lost 7 bases, and 1 base stayed unmatched. CDR3 length: 13 amino acids. Germline CDR1 GTSNPN, CDR2 SVGIG (reference sequence). The CDR3 loop is CAWSRLAGNEQFF. In nucleotides, the CDR3 is TGTGCCTGGAGTAGACTAGCGGGAAATGAGCAGTTCTTC.

The CDR3 is CATGGTPYNEQFF. The CDR3 DNA sequence: TGTGCCACCGGGGGGACACCCTACAATGAGCAGTTCTTC. V is TRBV24-1 and J is TRBJ2-1; tentatively, D is TRBD1 or TRBD2 (6 bases each). The V end lost 9 bases, the J end lost 2 bases, and 10 bases lay between the germline ends. The CDR3 totals 13 residues. CDR1 and CDR2 (germline): KGHDR, SFDVKD.

The chain links TRBV6-4 to TRBJ1-1; 9 nucleotides agree with TRBD1. There are 17 residues in the CDR3. Germline values: CDR1 MRHNA, CDR2 SNTAGT. V was pared by 5 bases and J by 7 bases, with 17 bases of the junction left unmatched. In nucleotides, the CDR3 is TGTGCCAGCAGTCCCACTCGGATCGGACAGGGGAGGGGTGAAGCTTTCTTT. This sequence encodes CASSPTRIGQGRGEAFF.

The J gene is TRBJ1-4, the V gene TRBV19; D gene unclear. This CDR3 spans 18 amino acids. Germline V gives CDR1 LNHDA, CDR2 SQIVND (reference sequence). Deletions cut 6 bases from V and 2 bases from J, with 22 bases between. The CDR3 bases are TGTGCCAGTAGAACCTTCTTAGTGGGAGGGTCCACTAATGAAAAACTGTTTTTT. Translated: CASRTFLVGGSTNEKLFF.

V is TRBV6-5 and J is TRBJ1-1; D is unclear. The germline V gene encodes CDR1 MNHEY and CDR2 SVGAGI. The CDR3 is made up of 13 amino acids. The ends were cut back, 6 bases at V and 4 bases at J, with 12 bases in the middle. DNA for the CDR3: TGTGCCAGCAGCCCCTATGGAGGCACTGAAGCTTTCTTT. Amino acids: CASSPYGGTEAFF.

This clone showed up just a few times. The chain uses TRBV7-9 and TRBJ2-1; D is unresolved. CDR3 length: 14 residues. V was shortened by 7 bases and J by 5 bases, with 15 bases between the two germline ends. Germline V gives CDR1 SEHNR, CDR2 FQNEAQ (reference sequence). CDR3 coding DNA: TGTGCCAGCACCAAGGTGATAGCTGACAATGAGCAGTTCTTC. As protein: CASTKVIADNEQFF.

V gene TRBV6-5 combines with J gene TRBJ1-5, with D perhaps matching TRBD1 (5 bases). The CDR3 runs to 13 residues. V lost 7 bases, J lost 2 bases, and 9 bases lay in between. CDR1 and CDR2 (germline): MNHEY, SVGAGI. CDR3 sequence reads: CASTMTGNQPQHF. The CDR3 nucleotides read TGTGCCAGCACCATGACAGGCAATCAGCCCCAGCATTTT.

The chain has TRBV10-1 and TRBJ2-5; 9 bases match TRBD2. The V gene end was trimmed by 3 bases and the J gene end by 2 bases; junction bases not matched to a gene: 10. This CDR3 spans 17 amino acids. Germline CDR1 is WNHNN and CDR2 is SYGVQD (reference sequence). CDR3 protein: CASSDDEAGGSQETQYF. Here the CDR3 DNA reads TGCGCCAGCAGTGACGATGAAGCGGGGGGATCACAAGAGACCCAGTACTTC.

The chain combines TRBV4-1 with TRBJ2-3; 11 positions match TRBD2. This CDR3 region has 18 residues. The germline CDR1 and CDR2 sequences are MGHRA and YSYEKL. The V and J ends lost 3 bases and 0 bases, in that order; junction bases with no gene match: 8. CDR3 amino acids: CASSQSLAGGPSTDTQYF. In DNA form, the CDR3 reads TGCGCCAGCAGCCAGTCTCTAGCGGGGGGCCCTAGCACAGATACGCAGTATTTT.

This sequence joins TRBV10-3 and TRBJ1-1; the match to TRBD1 covers 7 bases. Germline V lookup: CDR1 ENHRY, CDR2 SYGVKD. This CDR3 region has 12 residues. Trimming at V came to 7 bases and at J to 3 bases, leaving 2 bases not matched to a gene. CDR3 sequence reads: CAIKTGDTEAFF. CDR3 nucleotide sequence: TGTGCCATCAAAACAGGGGACACTGAAGCTTTCTTT.

This chain connects TRBV7-6 to TRBJ2-7, with TRBD1 matching 8 bases. This CDR3 spans 14 amino acids. Germline V gives CDR1 SGHVS, CDR2 FNYEAQ. V lost 1 base and J lost 4; bases outside the gene matches: 3. The DNA of the CDR3 is TGTGCCAGCAGCTTAGGGAGACAGGGGTACGAGCAGTACTTC. This encodes CASSLGRQGYEQYF. Supplemented by reference TRBV7-6 and TRBJ2-7, the full variable domain reads GAGVSQSPRYKVTKRGQDVALRCDPISGHVSLYWYRQALGQGPEFLTYFNYEAQQDKSGLPNDRFSAERPEGSISTLTIQRTEQRDSAMYRCASSLGRQGYEQYFGPGTRLTVT.

CDR3 region: CSVAVSGDTEAFF. The CDR3 bases are TGCAGCGTTGCAGTATCGGGGGACACTGAAGCTTTCTTT. This rearrangement joins TRBV29-1 to TRBJ1-1; TRBD1 might be the D (5 bases). Germline V lookup: CDR1 SQVTM, CDR2 ANQGSEA. Trimming took off 4 bases at V and 3 bases at J, with 12 bases between the two ends. CDR3 length: 13 residues.

The chain couples TRBV29-1 to TRBJ1-3; tentatively, D is TRBD1 (6 bases). Germline-derived CDR1 and CDR2 are SQVTM and ANQGSEA. This CDR3 has 12 residues. V lost 4 bases to trimming and J lost 5 bases, with 9 bases between them. CDR3 sequence reads: CSVAGARNTIYF. Here the CDR3 DNA reads TGCAGCGTTGCGGGGGCACGAAACACCATATATTTT.